Below, 16 T cell receptor beta chains from the same sample are listed, as sequenced in a study of beta chain features in type 1 diabetes. cDNA synthesis used the whole RNA isolate, giving expressed TCRB sequences. The data were produced by immunoSEQ multiplex PCR, yet TCRdb's version contains in-frame clones alone and is incomplete. Among some 900,000 clones listed, under 20% were seen once. Sequencing input: naive CD4+ T cells from blood. Every receptor here comes from a woman in her late teens or twenties in good health.

This clone came up a few times. The V and J genes are TRBV7-9 and TRBJ2-7; D is undetermined. The CDR3 is made up of 15 amino acids. Trimming stripped 3 bases from V and 3 bases from J, with 15 bases between. Germline V CDR1 and CDR2: SEHNR, FQNEAQ (reference sequence). The chain's CDR3 is CASSLPQEQNYEQYF. In DNA, the CDR3 is TGTGCCAGCAGCTTGCCCCAGGAACAGAACTACGAGCAGTACTTC.

J is TRBJ2-5 and V is TRBV29-1, with 10 bases lining up with TRBD2. V lost 5 bases, J lost 10 bases, and 13 bases stayed unmatched. The CDR3 is 14 amino acids. In germline, CDR1 is SQVTM, CDR2 ANQGSEA. The DNA for the CDR3 is TGCAGCGTTTTAATGACTAGCGGGTACGGAAGCCAGTACTTC. Residues: CSVLMTSGYGSQYF.

The CDR3 spells CASSFLESSYNEQFF. The CDR3 DNA follows: TGTGCCAGCAGCTTTTTAGAGAGCTCCTACAATGAGCAGTTCTTC. The chain carries TRBV7-3 and TRBJ2-1; D uncertain. The CDR3 covers 15 residues. V was trimmed by 3 bases and J by 0 bases, leaving 9 bases between them. Looked up from germline, CDR1 is SGHTA and CDR2 is FQGTGA.

This clone was picked up a small number of times. This same CDR3 is encoded by further DNA sequences in the sample. V and J are TRBV9 and TRBJ2-7; TRBD1 aligns across 8 bases. The germline gives CDR1 SGDLS, CDR2 YYNGEE. CDR3 length: 14 amino acids. Trimming took 1 base from V and 4 from J; bases not matched to a gene: 4. The CDR3 loop is CASSVRDRGYEQYF. The CDR3 DNA reads as TGTGCCAGCAGCGTACGTGACAGGGGTTACGAGCAGTACTTC.

V usage is TRBV7-2 and J usage is TRBJ2-7, with D perhaps TRBD1 (6 bases). Deletions cut 5 bases from V and 3 bases from J, with 14 bases between. This CDR3 comprises 14 residues. The germline V gene has CDR1 SGHTA and CDR2 FQGNSA. CDR3 loop: CASSTGTLYYEQYF. The CDR3 bases are TGTGCCAGCAGCACCGGGACACTGTACTACGAGCAGTACTTC.

This clone has just a few counts. The same CDR3 arises from other DNA sequences in this sample as well. The chain is built from TRBV7-2 and TRBJ1-1; 7 bases match TRBD1. Losses at the gene ends were 5 bases for V and 1 base for J; bases not matched to a gene: 1. In germline, CDR1 is SGHTA, CDR2 FQGNSA. This CDR3 is 13 amino acids long. The CDR3 protein is CASSRDRNTEAFF. The CDR3 region has the DNA TGTGCCAGCAGCCGGGACAGGAACACTGAAGCTTTCTTT.

There are a few counts of this clone. V and J are TRBV11-2 and TRBJ2-3; D is unclear. There are 17 residues in the CDR3. V lost 1 base and J 0 bases, leaving 14 bases between the germline ends. Looked up from germline, CDR1 is SGHAT and CDR2 is FQNNGV. The CDR3 sequence: CASSLGSIRSSTDTQYF. CDR3 coding DNA: TGTGCCAGCAGCTTAGGTTCGATCCGATCTAGCACAGATACGCAGTATTTT.

The chain couples TRBV5-1 to TRBJ2-1; D is perhaps TRBD2 (5 bases). Germline lookup yields CDR1 SGHRS and CDR2 YFSETQ. V lost 4 bases and J 5 bases, leaving 19 bases between the germline ends. The CDR3 length is 16 residues. Written as DNA, the CDR3 is TGCGCCAGCAGCGCCAACACTAACGGGAAAAACAATGAGCAGTTCTTC. This gives the protein CASSANTNGKNNEQFF.

CDR3 bases: TGCGCCAGCAGTCAATCGGTTTTAGGGGGATACTACAATGAGCAGTTCTTC. Protein: CASSQSVLGGYYNEQFF. The chain couples TRBV23-1 to TRBJ2-1; D may be TRBD1 (6 bases). TRBV23-1 is designated an ORF whose function remains uncertain. Trimming cost V 0 bases and J 3 bases, with 15 bases left between them. The CDR3 runs to 17 residues.

This chain connects TRBV7-3 to TRBJ2-4, with 11 bases that match TRBD2. The CDR3 covers 14 residues. Germline CDR1 SGHTA, CDR2 FQGTGA. J lost 9 bases, V lost 5 bases, and 6 bases had no gene match. CDR3 residues: CASSDTGTSGIQYF. The CDR3 DNA is TGTGCCAGCAGCGATACCGGGACTAGCGGCATTCAGTACTTC. The variable domain in full, with the rest retrieved from reference TRBV7-3 and TRBJ2-4, is GAGVSQTPSNKVTEKGKYVELRCDPISGHTALYWYRQSLGQGPEFLIYFQGTGAADDSGLPNDRFFAVRPEGSVSTLKIQRTERGDSAVYLCASSDTGTSGIQYFGAGTRLSVL.

The rearrangement links TRBV6-5 to TRBJ1-2, with D tentatively TRBD1 (6 bases). This CDR3 has 15 amino acids. Germline CDR1 MNHEY, CDR2 SVGAGI. V dropped 4 bases and J dropped 4 bases, with 16 bases sitting between them. CDR3 sequence: CASSSLNTGIYGYTF. CDR3 DNA: TGTGCCAGCAGTTCCCTAAATACAGGGATCTATGGCTACACCTTC.

The V call is TRBV7-2, the J call TRBJ1-5, with D unclear. The CDR3 consists of 15 residues. Trimming took off 1 base at V and 0 bases at J, with 7 bases between the two ends. CDR1 is SGHTA, CDR2 FQGNSA, per germline. CDR3 region: CASSLERSSNQPQHF. CDR3 sequence (DNA): TGTGCCAGCAGCTTAGAGCGGAGTAGCAATCAGCCCCAGCATTTT.

This sequence joins TRBV10-2 and TRBJ1-5; 8 nucleotides match TRBD1. This CDR3 has 14 residues. Germline V CDR1 and CDR2: WSHSY, SAAADI. Germline trimming cut 4 bases from V and 6 bases from J; bases unmatched to any gene: 5. For the CDR3, the DNA is TGCGCCAGCAGTGGTTCAGGGGGCGGTCAGCCCCAGCATTTT. Translation: CASSGSGGGQPQHF.

This clone was detected only a few times. The rearrangement joins TRBV7-2 to TRBJ2-3, with D possibly TRBD1 on 5 matching bases. This CDR3 is built from 18 residues. From germline, CDR1 is SGHTA and CDR2 FQGNSA. V gave up 4 bases and J gave up 3 bases, with 23 bases separating them. CDR3 in DNA: TGTGCCAGCAGCTATCCCAGGGTCCGCAGAAAAGAGACAGATACGCAGTATTTT. Its translation: CASSYPRVRRKETDTQYF.

This clone was found a few times. The chain carries TRBV19 and TRBJ2-2; D tentatively fits TRBD1 or TRBD2 (5 bases each). V was clipped by 3 bases and J by 9 bases, with 14 bases between them. Germline CDR1 is LNHDA and CDR2 is SQIVND (reference sequence). The CDR3 loop spans 14 amino acids. CDR3 DNA: TGTGCCAGTAGTATGGCACCGGGGACCCGGGAGCTGTTTTTT. Its protein product is CASSMAPGTRELFF. Full variable domain (missing parts from reference TRBV19 and TRBJ2-2): DGGITQSPKYLFRKEGQNVTLSCEQNLNHDAMYWYRQDPGQGLRLIYYSQIVNDFQKGDIAEGYSVSREKKESFPLTVTSAQKNPTAFYLCASSMAPGTRELFFGEGSRLTVL.

The J gene is TRBJ2-6, the V gene TRBV7-2; perhaps D is TRBD1 or TRBD2 (6 bases each). V shed 2 bases and J shed 0 bases, with 17 bases lying between them. The CDR3 extends over 19 amino acids. Germline V lookup: CDR1 SGHTA, CDR2 FQGNSA. CDR3 sequence: CASSLRGERKLSGANVLTF. The CDR3 DNA sequence: TGTGCCAGCAGCTTAAGGGGGGAGAGGAAACTCTCTGGGGCCAACGTCCTGACTTTC.